This T cell receptor beta chain was recovered during a study of blood T cells in healthy people across ages. Overall study: For every two T cells, template switching captured about one barcoded beta molecule.

Each donor gave roughly 10 milliliters of peripheral blood. The authors ran a second PCR of about 6 to 12 cycles using a sample-barcoded 5' primer and a J-beta primer mix. A single record per CDR3 protein comes from TCRdb applying MiXCR to the 5' RACE reads. The sample has about 1 million distinct CDR3 sequences; 45% are singletons. The CDR3 loop spans 16 amino acids. V shed 5 bases, J shed 3 bases, and the junction held 7 bases outside the gene matches. Germline-derived CDR1 and CDR2 are LGHNA and YNFKEQ. The V gene is TRBV4-2, the J gene TRBJ2-1, with 10 bases identical to TRBD2. The sample comprised blood. The TCR sequence derives from a woman aged 55-69 years in good health. In DNA form, the CDR3 reads TGTGCCAGCAGCTCAAGGGGGACTAGCGACTACAATGAGCAGTTCTTC. As protein: CASSSRGTSDYNEQFF.